Sequencing of this T cell receptor beta chain was carried out in a study of regulatory T cells in long-lasting Graves disease. Study information: Graves' disease counted as persistent after over 5 years of antithyroid drugs with positive TSH receptor antibodies.

Per the germline V gene, CDR1 is SGHAT and CDR2 is FQNNGV. The trim removed 5 bases at V and 2 bases at J, leaving 6 bases unmatched. The CDR3 is made up of 16 amino acids. Through Arm-PCR of CDR3 regions and iRepertoire HTBI primers, TCR beta libraries were built. TCRdb analysed the multiplex PCR reads with MiXCR anew, one entry per CDR3 protein. Of about 340,000 distinct CDR3 sequences in the sample, roughly 21% are singletons; the top ten hold about 29%. Time point specified: persistent/refractory GD, antithyroid drugs over 5 years with positive TRAb. RNA extracted from PBMCs served as the sequencing template. Comment on this clonotype: The antigen is unknown.

Study-wide results and caveats: TRBV28 was favored in persistent disease, as were TRBJ1-2 and TRBJ2-5. A greater number of public clonotypes (under 3,000) was shared by persistent patients than by new patients (about 890).

Sequencing was performed on peripheral blood mononuclear cells (PBMCs), taken when the disease was refractory, from a patient treated with antithyroid drugs. The clonotype comes from a female donor with Graves disease. V gene TRBV11-2 combines with J gene TRBJ2-6, with TRBD1 matching 7 bases. The CDR3 nucleotides are TGTGCCAGCAGCCCACCGACAGGGCCTGGGGCCAACGTCCTGACTTTC. Residues: CASSPPTGPGANVLTF.